The 2 T cell receptor beta chains listed next were all sequenced from one sample in a study of T cells in Graves' hyperthyroidism and ophthalmopathy. TCR beta CDR3 sequences were amplified from RNA transcripts. A first-round RT-PCR of the TCR CDR3 used the HTBI primer set. TCRdb ran MiXCR on the multiplex PCR reads and lists one entry per CDR3 protein. The profile shows hundreds of thousands of distinct CDR3 sequences, approximately 19% of them singletons. Sample: blood. These receptors were taken from a woman under 30 with Graves' hyperthyroidism.

In this sample, this clonotype turned up many times. This chain links TRBV12-3 or TRBV12-4 with TRBJ1-5; the match to TRBD1 covers 7 bases. Trimming removed 5 bases from V and 5 bases from J; junction bases left unmatched: 9. This CDR3 is 15 amino acids long. In DNA, the CDR3 is TGTGCCAGCAGTAACGACAGGGTGGCGGATCAGCCCCAGCATTTT. Translating it yields CASSNDRVADQPQHF.

This clonotype appeared a single time. The chain joins TRBV27 to TRBJ1-5, with a weak D call TRBD1 (5 bases). This CDR3 comprises 15 residues. Germline V CDR1 and CDR2: MNHEY, SMNVEV (reference sequence). V lost 0 bases to trimming and J lost 5 bases, with 11 bases between them. In DNA, the CDR3 is TGTGCCAGCAGTTTATCGGCAGGGTATCATCAGCCCCAGCATTTT. This encodes CASSLSAGYHQPQHF.